Shown below are 17 T cell receptor beta chains from a single sample sequenced in a study of blood T cell repertoires in COVID-19. The data were produced by immunoSEQ multiplex PCR, yet TCRdb's version contains in-frame clones alone and is incomplete. This sample has roughly 97,000 clones; over 75% occur once, and the top ten carry around 5.8%. Sequences were obtained from peripheral blood. Every receptor here comes from a human donor in a cohort sampled during active COVID-19.

The V and J genes are TRBV10-3 and TRBJ2-7, with D perhaps TRBD2 (6 bases). The CDR3 loop spans 15 amino acids. V was shortened by 4 bases and J by 0 bases, with 13 bases between the two germline ends. Germline CDR1 and CDR2: ENHRY and SYGVKD. The CDR3 region is CAISVGGTGSYEQYF. The CDR3, as DNA: TGTGCCATCAGTGTCGGCGGGACGGGCTCCTACGAGCAGTACTTC.

The chain uses TRBV5-1 and TRBJ2-7; 12 bases map to TRBD2. The junction had 8 bases not matched to a gene; V was cut back by 0 bases and J by 7 bases. From germline, CDR1 is SGHRS and CDR2 YFSETQ. The CDR3 has 16 residues. CDR3 nucleotides: TGCGCCAGCAGCTTGGTATCACTAGCGGGAGGAGGTGAGCAGTACTTC. This codes for CASSLVSLAGGGEQYF. The full variable domain, its missing parts supplied by reference TRBV5-1 and TRBJ2-7, is KAGVTQTPRYLIKTRGQQVTLSCSPISGHRSVSWYQQTPGQGLQFLFEYFSETQRNKGNFPGRFSGRQFSNSRSEMNVSTLELGDSALYLCASSLVSLAGGGEQYFGPGTRLTVT.

V is TRBV19 and J is TRBJ2-7; 10 bases align to TRBD2. CDR1 is LNHDA, CDR2 SQIVND, per germline (reference sequence). J lost 1 base, V lost 7 bases, and 7 bases had no gene match. This CDR3 region has 15 residues. The CDR3 coding sequence is TGTGCCAGTAAACCAGCGGGAGGGCCGTCCTACGAGCAGTACTTC. It codes for CASKPAGGPSYEQYF.

The rearrangement links TRBV4-1 to TRBJ1-2; the D gene is possibly TRBD1 (5 bases). CDR3 length: 12 amino acids. Trimming cost V 1 base and J 8 bases, with 8 bases left between them. CDR1 is MGHRA and CDR2 is YSYEKL in the germline V gene. CDR3 loop: CASSQAQVGYTF. For the CDR3, the DNA is TGCGCCAGCAGCCAAGCACAGGTCGGCTACACCTTC.

This clone was recorded a few times. The V and J genes are TRBV4-1 and TRBJ2-7; D remains unclear. Germline V gene sequence: CDR1 MGHRA, CDR2 YSYEKL. The CDR3 sequence is 14 residues long. The V gene lost 1 base and the J gene lost 5 bases, with 12 bases spanning the gap. The CDR3 reads CASSQVVGTDEQYF. Written as DNA, the CDR3 is TGCGCCAGCAGCCAAGTGGTCGGTACGGACGAGCAGTACTTC.

Note on this clone: A junction boundary mismatches the germline segment, possibly from a read error. This chain links TRBV7-8 with TRBJ2-3, with D hard to call. The CDR3 covers 9 residues. Germline lookup yields CDR1 SGHVS and CDR2 FQNEAQ. For the CDR3, the DNA is TGTGCCAGCAGCTTAGGGGCCGATTTT. This encodes CASSLGADF.

This chain joins TRBV19 and TRBJ1-1; 7 nucleotides align to TRBD1. Germline CDR1 is LNHDA and CDR2 is SQIVND (reference sequence). The V and J ends lost 7 bases and 3 bases, in that order; junction bases with no gene match: 8. The CDR3 is 14 residues long. The DNA for the CDR3 is TGTGCCAGTATCTCAAACAGGGGCTACACTGAAGCTTTCTTT. Its protein product is CASISNRGYTEAFF.

This clone was found once. The V and J genes are TRBV2 and TRBJ2-7, with TRBD1 matching 9 bases. The CDR3 loop spans 13 amino acids. Germline CDR1 reads SNHLY; CDR2 reads FYNNEI. With V trimmed by 4 bases and J by 4 bases, 2 bases remained unmatched. CDR3 region: CASSVDRGYEQYF. The DNA for the CDR3 is TGTGCCAGCAGTGTTGACAGGGGGTACGAGCAGTACTTC. The full variable domain, rest sourced from reference TRBV2 and TRBJ2-7, is EPEVTQTPSHQVTQMGQEVILRCVPISNHLYFYWYRQILGQKVEFLVSFYNNEISEKSEIFDDQFSVERPDGSNFTLKIRSTKLEDSAMYFCASSVDRGYEQYFGPGTRLTVT.

V and J are TRBV4-1 and TRBJ2-7, with TRBD1 matching over 7 bases. CDR1 is MGHRA and CDR2 is YSYEKL in the germline V gene. V gave up 1 base and J gave up 0 bases; unmatched junction bases: 6. The CDR3 sequence is 16 residues long. DNA of the CDR3: TGCGCCAGCAGCCAAGGAGTGGGGGACAGCTCCTACGAGCAGTACTTC. Residues: CASSQGVGDSSYEQYF.

The genes are TRBV6-2 or TRBV6-3 and TRBJ1-5, with unresolved D. The germline V and J ends were trimmed by 4 bases and 4 bases, with 14 bases remaining between them. The germline gives CDR1 MNHEY, CDR2 SVGEGT. The CDR3 spans 15 residues. The DNA for the CDR3 is TGTGCCAGCAGTTTATACCCATCGGGGAATCAGCCCCAGCATTTT. Its translation: CASSLYPSGNQPQHF.

CDR3 coding DNA: TGTGCCAGTAGTATAGGGGGCTCCCTCTTCGTGGAGCAGTACTTC. This translates into CASSIGGSLFVEQYF. The chain uses TRBV19 and TRBJ2-7, with a weak D call TRBD1 (5 bases). Germline CDR1 is LNHDA and CDR2 is SQIVND (reference sequence). Trimming took off 1 base at V and 7 bases at J, with 17 bases between the two ends. The CDR3 consists of 15 residues.

The chain carries TRBV3-1 (or the pseudogene TRBV3-2) and TRBJ2-3; TRBD1 aligns across 7 bases. V dropped 3 bases and J dropped 2; count of bases not matched to a gene: 8. This CDR3 has 16 residues. The germline V gene encodes CDR1 LGHDT and CDR2 YNNKEL (reference sequence). The CDR3 is CASSQRGGAATDTQYF. DNA for the CDR3: TGTGCCAGCAGCCAGAGAGGGGGCGCGGCCACAGATACGCAGTATTTT.

The chain links TRBV9 to TRBJ2-1, with D possibly matching TRBD2 (7 bases). Germline lookup yields CDR1 SGDLS and CDR2 YYNGEE. This CDR3 spans 17 amino acids. V was cut by 1 base and J by 1 base, with 15 bases left in between. CDR3 protein: CASSVRGGAESYNEQFF. The CDR3 DNA sequence: TGTGCCAGCAGCGTAAGGGGGGGGGCGGAGTCCTACAATGAGCAGTTCTTC.

This chain connects TRBV7-2 to TRBJ2-3; D is unresolved. V dropped 3 bases and J dropped 8 bases, with 9 bases sitting between them. Per germline, CDR1 SGHTA and CDR2 FQGNSA. This CDR3 is built from 12 residues. Here the CDR3 reads CASSLSVFTQYF. DNA of the CDR3: TGTGCCAGCAGCTTGTCGGTTTTTACGCAGTATTTT. Variable domain in full (rest from reference TRBV7-2 and TRBJ2-3): GAGVSQSPSNKVTEKGKDVELRCDPISGHTALYWYRQSLGQGLEFLIYFQGNSAPDKSGLPSDRFSAERTGGSVSTLTIQRTQQEDSAVYLCASSLSVFTQYFGPGTRLTVL.

This chain connects TRBV5-5 to TRBJ1-1; tentatively, D is TRBD1 (5 bases). This CDR3 is 15 amino acids long. V lost 0 bases, J lost 6 bases, and 15 bases lay in between. CDR1 is SGHKS and CDR2 is YYEKEE in the germline V gene (reference sequence). CDR3 DNA: TGTGCCAGCAGCTTGGCCGGGGAGGGGCGGGCTGAAGCTTTCTTT. Its protein is CASSLAGEGRAEAFF. The variable domain in full, with the rest retrieved from reference TRBV5-5 and TRBJ1-1, is DAGVTQSPTHLIKTRGQQVTLRCSPISGHKSVSWYQQVLGQGPQFIFQYYEKEERGRGNFPDRFSARQFPNYSSELNVNALLLGDSALYLCASSLAGEGRAEAFFGQGTRLTVV.

J is TRBJ2-5 and V is TRBV3-1 (or the pseudogene TRBV3-2); the D gene is possibly TRBD1 (6 bases). CDR3 length equals 12 residues. Trimming took 8 bases from V and 3 from J, leaving 10 bases between them. Germline lookup yields CDR1 LGHDT and CDR2 YNNKEL (reference sequence). This CDR3 is CASEGEEETQYF. CDR3 DNA: TGTGCCAGCGAGGGGGAAGAAGAGACCCAGTACTTC.

The V gene is TRBV28, the J gene TRBJ1-4; no reliable D call. From germline, CDR1 is MDHEN and CDR2 SYDVKM. The CDR3 sequence is 14 residues long. Trimming left V 5 bases short and J 10 bases short, with 17 bases between. CDR3 sequence reads: CASSPGSTRGKLFF. DNA of the CDR3: TGTGCCAGCAGTCCCGGGTCTACCCGGGGAAAACTGTTTTTT.